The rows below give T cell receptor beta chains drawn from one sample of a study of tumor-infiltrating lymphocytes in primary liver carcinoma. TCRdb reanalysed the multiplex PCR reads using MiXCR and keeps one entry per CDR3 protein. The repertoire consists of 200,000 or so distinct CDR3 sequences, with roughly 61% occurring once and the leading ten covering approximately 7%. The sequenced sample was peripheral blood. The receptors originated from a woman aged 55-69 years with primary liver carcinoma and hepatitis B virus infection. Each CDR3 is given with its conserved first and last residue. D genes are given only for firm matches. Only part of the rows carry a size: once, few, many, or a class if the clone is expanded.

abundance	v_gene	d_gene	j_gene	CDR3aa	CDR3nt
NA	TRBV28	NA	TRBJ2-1	CASTAPYNEQFF	TGTGCCAGCACCGCCCCTTACAATGAGCAGTTCTTC
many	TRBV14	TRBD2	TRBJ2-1	CASSPTQGLAGGDEQFF	TGTGCCAGCAGCCCCACCCAGGGACTAGCGGGAGGGGATGAGCAGTTCTTC
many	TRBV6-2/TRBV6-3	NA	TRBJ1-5	CASTRPPGSNQPQHF	TGTGCCAGCACCAGGCCGCCTGGGAGCAATCAGCCCCAGCATTTT
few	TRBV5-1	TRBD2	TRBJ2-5	CASSLKREGSLGETQYF	TGCGCCAGCAGCTTGAAACGGGAGGGCTCTCTTGGAGAGACCCAGTACTTC
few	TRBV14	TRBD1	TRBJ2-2	CASSPLPGQGTGELFF	TGTGCCAGCAGCCCCCTTCCGGGACAGGGTACCGGGGAGCTGTTTTTT
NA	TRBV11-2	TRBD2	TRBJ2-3	CASGLQLAGARDTQYF	TGTGCCAGCGGCCTCCAACTAGCGGGAGCAAGAGATACGCAGTATTTT
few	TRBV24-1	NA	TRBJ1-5	CATSDWRVGQPQHF	TGTGCCACCAGTGATTGGAGGGTTGGACAGCCCCAGCATTTT
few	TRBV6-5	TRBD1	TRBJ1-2	CASSPYTGDYGYTF	TGTGCCAGCAGCCCCTATACAGGGGACTATGGCTACACCTTC
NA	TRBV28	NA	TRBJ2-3	CASSLGPGDPTDTQYF	TGTGCCAGCAGTTTGGGCCCCGGGGACCCCACAGATACGCAGTATTTT
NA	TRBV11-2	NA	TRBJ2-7	CASSFKHYF	TGTGCCAGCAGCTTTAAGCATTACTTC
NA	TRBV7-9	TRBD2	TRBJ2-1	CASNRLAGGPNEQFF	TGTGCCAGCAACCGACTAGCGGGAGGGCCCAATGAGCAGTTCTTC
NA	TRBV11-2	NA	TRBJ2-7	CASSLAYAGHPYEQYF	TGTGCCAGCAGCTTAGCCTATGCTGGACACCCTTATGAGCAGTACTTC
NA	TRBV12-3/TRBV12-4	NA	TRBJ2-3	CVSSSGGLARRTDTQYF	TGTGTCAGCAGTTCTGGAGGGCTAGCGAGACGCACAGATACGCAGTATTTT